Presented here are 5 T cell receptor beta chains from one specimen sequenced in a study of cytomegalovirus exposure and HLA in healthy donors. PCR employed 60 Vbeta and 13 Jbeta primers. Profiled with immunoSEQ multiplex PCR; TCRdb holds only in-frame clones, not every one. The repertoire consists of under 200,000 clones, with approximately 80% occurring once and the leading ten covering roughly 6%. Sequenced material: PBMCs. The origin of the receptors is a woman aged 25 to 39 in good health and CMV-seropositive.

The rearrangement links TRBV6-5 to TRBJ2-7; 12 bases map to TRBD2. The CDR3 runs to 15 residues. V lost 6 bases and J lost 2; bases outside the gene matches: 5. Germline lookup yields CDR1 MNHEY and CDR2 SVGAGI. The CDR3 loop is CASSSTSGRPYEQYF. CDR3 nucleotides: TGTGCCAGCAGCAGTACTAGCGGGAGGCCCTACGAGCAGTACTTC.

CDR3 region: CSVALAGNTEAFF. In DNA form, the CDR3 reads TGCAGCGTTGCCCTGGCAGGGAACACTGAAGCTTTCTTT. This chain uses TRBV29-1 with TRBJ1-1; D not resolved. Germline-derived CDR1 and CDR2 are SQVTM and ANQGSEA. V lost 4 bases and J lost 1, with 10 bases in between. The CDR3 covers 13 residues.

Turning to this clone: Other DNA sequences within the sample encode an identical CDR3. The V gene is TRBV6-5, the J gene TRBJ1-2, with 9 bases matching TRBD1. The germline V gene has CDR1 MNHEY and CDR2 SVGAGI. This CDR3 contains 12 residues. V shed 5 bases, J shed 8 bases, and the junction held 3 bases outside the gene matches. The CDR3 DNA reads TGTGCCAGCAGTCGTACAGGGGGCGGCTACACCTTC. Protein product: CASSRTGGGYTF.

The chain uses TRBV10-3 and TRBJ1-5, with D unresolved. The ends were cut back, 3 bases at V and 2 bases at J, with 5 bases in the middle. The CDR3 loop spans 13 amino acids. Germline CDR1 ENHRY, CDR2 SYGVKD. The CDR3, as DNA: TGTGCCATCAGTGATAGCGGCAATCAGCCCCAGCATTTT. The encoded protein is CAISDSGNQPQHF.

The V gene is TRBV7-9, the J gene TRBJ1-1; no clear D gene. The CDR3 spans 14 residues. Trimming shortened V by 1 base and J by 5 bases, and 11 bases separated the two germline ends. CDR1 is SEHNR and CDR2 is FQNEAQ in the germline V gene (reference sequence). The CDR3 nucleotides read TGTGCCAGCAGCTTAGTAGGAGGTAGAACTGAAGCTTTCTTT. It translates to CASSLVGGRTEAFF.